The 8 T cell receptor beta chains in this list originate from one sample, sequenced in a study of technical replicates of blood from a few donors. Some clones are missing from TCRdb's copy, which holds only in-frame ones; the method was immunoSEQ multiplex PCR. The sample carries about 62,000 clones, 85% to 90% recorded once. Sequencing was performed on PBMCs. The receptors were gathered from a human donor in good health. Some clones in this sample may be carry-over from other donors' samples.

The chain carries TRBV6-6 and TRBJ2-2; TRBD1 matches 10 bases. This CDR3 is 15 amino acids long. The junction had 6 bases not matched to a gene; V was cut back by 6 bases and J by 5 bases. Germline lookup yields CDR1 MNHNY and CDR2 SVGAGI (reference sequence). CDR3 bases: TGTGCCAGCAGCCCCGGACAGGGGGGAACCGGGGAGCTGTTTTTT. Its protein product is CASSPGQGGTGELFF.

The chain is built from TRBV19 and TRBJ1-4; D gene unclear. Per germline, CDR1 LNHDA and CDR2 SQIVND (reference sequence). V was cut by 5 bases and J by 7 bases, with 17 bases left in between. This CDR3 comprises 15 residues. As DNA, the CDR3 is TGTGCCAGTAGTCCGGAGGACTCTACGGGTGAAAAACTGTTTTTT. Amino acids: CASSPEDSTGEKLFF.

The rearrangement uses TRBV4-3 and TRBJ2-3, with 8 bases aligning to TRBD2. This CDR3 spans 15 amino acids. The germline V gene has CDR1 LGHNA and CDR2 YSLEER. Trimming removed 0 bases from V and 7 bases from J; junction bases left unmatched: 6. CDR3: CASSQEGGGRHTQYF. CDR3 sequence (DNA): TGCGCCAGCAGCCAAGAGGGAGGCGGGAGGCATACGCAGTATTTT.

V gene TRBV12-5 combines with J gene TRBJ2-7; possible D gene TRBD1, 6 bases. V was clipped by 2 bases and J by 2 bases, with 13 bases between them. The germline V gene encodes CDR1 LGHNT and CDR2 FRNRAP. The CDR3 is 15 residues long. The CDR3 DNA follows: TGTGCTAGTGGTTTGTGGCAGGGGAACCCCTACGAGCAGTACTTC. As protein: CASGLWQGNPYEQYF.

The chain employs TRBV7-2 and TRBJ2-7, with D unclear. There are 14 residues in the CDR3. The ends were cut back, 6 bases at V and 1 base at J, with 13 bases in the middle. Germline V gives CDR1 SGHTA, CDR2 FQGNSA. As DNA, the CDR3 is TGTGCCAGCAGTCCAATTCCCGGGTCCTACGAGCAGTACTTC. Amino acid sequence: CASSPIPGSYEQYF.

A single count supports this clone. The genes are TRBV7-9 and TRBJ2-5; 9 bases match TRBD1. The V and J ends lost 4 bases and 4 bases, in that order; junction bases with no gene match: 7. Germline CDR1 SEHNR, CDR2 FQNEAQ (reference sequence). The CDR3 is made up of 15 amino acids. In nucleotides, the CDR3 is TGTGCCAGCAGCTCACTGGGACAGGGCGGAGAGACCCAGTACTTC. Protein: CASSSLGQGGETQYF.

The chain uses TRBV5-4 and TRBJ2-7, with 12 positions matching TRBD2. The J segment lost 7 bases and the V segment lost 2 bases, leaving 7 bases of the junction unmatched. The CDR3 is 15 amino acids. Germline V gene lookup returns CDR1 SGHNT and CDR2 YYREEE (reference sequence). As DNA, the CDR3 is TGTGCCAGCAGCTTTTCTAGCGGGGGGGTCGGGGAGCAGTACTTC. The encoded protein is CASSFSSGGVGEQYF.

The chain recombines TRBV19 with TRBJ2-7, with 8 bases that match TRBD2. This CDR3 has 15 amino acids. Germline lookup yields CDR1 LNHDA and CDR2 SQIVND (reference sequence). V trimming: 3 bases; J trimming: 3 bases; junction bases outside the gene matches: 7. Here the CDR3 reads CASSIATSGIYEQYF. As DNA, the CDR3 is TGTGCCAGTAGTATCGCTACTAGCGGCATCTACGAGCAGTACTTC.